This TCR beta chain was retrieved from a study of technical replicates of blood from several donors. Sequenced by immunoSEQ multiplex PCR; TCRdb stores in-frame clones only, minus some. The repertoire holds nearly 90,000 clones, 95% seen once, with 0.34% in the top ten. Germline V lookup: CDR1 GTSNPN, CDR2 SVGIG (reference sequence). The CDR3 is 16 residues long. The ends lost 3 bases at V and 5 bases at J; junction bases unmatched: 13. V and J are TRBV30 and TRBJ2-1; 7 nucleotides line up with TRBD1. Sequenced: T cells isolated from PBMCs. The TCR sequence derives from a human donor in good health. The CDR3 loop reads CAWSSRWDRADNEQFF. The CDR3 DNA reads TGTGCCTGGAGCAGCCGCTGGGACAGAGCCGACAATGAGCAGTTCTTC.